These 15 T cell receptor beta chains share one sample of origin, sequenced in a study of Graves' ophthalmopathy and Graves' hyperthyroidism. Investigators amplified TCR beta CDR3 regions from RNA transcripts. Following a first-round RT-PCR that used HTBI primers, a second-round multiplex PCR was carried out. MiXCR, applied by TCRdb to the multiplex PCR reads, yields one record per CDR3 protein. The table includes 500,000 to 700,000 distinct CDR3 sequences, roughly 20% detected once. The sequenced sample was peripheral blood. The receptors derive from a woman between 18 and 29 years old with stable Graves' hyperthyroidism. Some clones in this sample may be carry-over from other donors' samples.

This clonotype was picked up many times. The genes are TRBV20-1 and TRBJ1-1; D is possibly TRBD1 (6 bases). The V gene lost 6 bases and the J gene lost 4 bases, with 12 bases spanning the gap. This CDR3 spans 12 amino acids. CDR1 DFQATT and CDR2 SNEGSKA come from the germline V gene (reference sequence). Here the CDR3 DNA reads TGCAGTGCAAATCAGGGGTCCACTGAAGCTTTCTTT. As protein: CSANQGSTEAFF.

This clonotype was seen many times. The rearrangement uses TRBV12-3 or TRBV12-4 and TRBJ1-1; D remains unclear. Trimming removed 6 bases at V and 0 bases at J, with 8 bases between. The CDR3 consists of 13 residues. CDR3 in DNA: TGTGCCAGCAGACAGCTTTTGAACACTGAAGCTTTCTTT. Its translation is CASRQLLNTEAFF.

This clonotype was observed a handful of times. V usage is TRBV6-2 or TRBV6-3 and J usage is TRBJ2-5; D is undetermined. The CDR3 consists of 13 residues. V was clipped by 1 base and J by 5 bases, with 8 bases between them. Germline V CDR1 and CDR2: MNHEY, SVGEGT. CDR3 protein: CASSYYPGETQYF. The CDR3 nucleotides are TGTGCCAGCAGTTACTACCCGGGTGAGACCCAGTACTTC.

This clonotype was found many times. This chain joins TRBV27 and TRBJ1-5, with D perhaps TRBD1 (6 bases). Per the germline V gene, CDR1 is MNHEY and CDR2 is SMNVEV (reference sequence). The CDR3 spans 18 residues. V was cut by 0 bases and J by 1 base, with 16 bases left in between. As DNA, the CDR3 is TGTGCCAGCAGTTTATCCCCAACACAGGGTGGGAGCAATCAGCCCCAGCATTTT. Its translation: CASSLSPTQGGSNQPQHF.

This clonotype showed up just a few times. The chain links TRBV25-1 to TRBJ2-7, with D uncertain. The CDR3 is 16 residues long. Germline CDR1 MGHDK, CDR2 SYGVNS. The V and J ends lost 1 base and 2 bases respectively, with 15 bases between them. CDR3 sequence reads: CASSESWQDNPYEQYF. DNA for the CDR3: TGTGCCAGCAGTGAATCTTGGCAGGATAATCCCTACGAGCAGTACTTC.

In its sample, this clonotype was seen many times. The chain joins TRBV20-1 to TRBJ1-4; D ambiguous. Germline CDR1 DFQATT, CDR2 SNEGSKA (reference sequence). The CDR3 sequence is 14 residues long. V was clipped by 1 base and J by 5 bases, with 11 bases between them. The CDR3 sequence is CSARVRGRNEKLFF. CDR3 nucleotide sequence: TGCAGTGCTAGAGTCCGAGGGCGCAATGAAAAACTGTTTTTT.

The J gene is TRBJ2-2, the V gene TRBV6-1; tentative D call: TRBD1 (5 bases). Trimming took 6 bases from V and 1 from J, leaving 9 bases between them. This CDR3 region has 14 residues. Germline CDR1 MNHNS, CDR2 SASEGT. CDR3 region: CASRRQMNTGELFF. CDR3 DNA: TGTGCCAGCAGGAGACAGATGAACACCGGGGAGCTGTTTTTT.

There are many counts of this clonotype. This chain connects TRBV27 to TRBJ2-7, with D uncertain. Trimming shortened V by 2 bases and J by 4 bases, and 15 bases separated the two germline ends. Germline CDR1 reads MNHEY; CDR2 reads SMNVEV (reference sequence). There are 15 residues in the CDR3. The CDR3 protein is CASSLMRGEVYEQYF. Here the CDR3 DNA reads TGTGCCAGCAGTTTAATGCGTGGGGAAGTGTACGAGCAGTACTTC.

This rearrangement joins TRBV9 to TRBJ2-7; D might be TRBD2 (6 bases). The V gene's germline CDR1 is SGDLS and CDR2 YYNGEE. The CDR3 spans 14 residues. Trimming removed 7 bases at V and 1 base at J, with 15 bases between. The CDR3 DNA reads TGTGCCAGCGGCCGGGAGTCGGGGTCCTACGAGCAGTACTTC. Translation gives CASGRESGSYEQYF.

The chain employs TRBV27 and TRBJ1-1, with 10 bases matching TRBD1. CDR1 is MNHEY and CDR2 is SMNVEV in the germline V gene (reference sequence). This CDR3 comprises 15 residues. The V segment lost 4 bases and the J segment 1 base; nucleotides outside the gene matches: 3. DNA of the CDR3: TGTGCCAGCAGTTGGGACAGGGGAGGGAACACTGAAGCTTTCTTT. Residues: CASSWDRGGNTEAFF.

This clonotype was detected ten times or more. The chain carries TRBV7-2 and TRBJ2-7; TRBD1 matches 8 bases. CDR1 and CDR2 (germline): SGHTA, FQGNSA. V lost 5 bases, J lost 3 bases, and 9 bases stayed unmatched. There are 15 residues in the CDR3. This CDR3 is CASSPDGQGNYEQYF. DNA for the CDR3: TGTGCCAGCAGCCCGGACGGACAGGGAAACTACGAGCAGTACTTC.

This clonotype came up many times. CDR3 DNA sequence: TGTGCCAGCAGTAGAGACTCTGGGGCCAACGTCCTGACTTTC. It encodes CASSRDSGANVLTF. This chain joins TRBV2 and TRBJ2-6; D is unresolved. Per germline, CDR1 SNHLY and CDR2 FYNNEI. Trimming stripped 5 bases from V and 0 bases from J, with 5 bases between. There are 14 residues in the CDR3. The full variable domain, rest sourced from reference TRBV2 and TRBJ2-6, is EPEVTQTPSHQVTQMGQEVILRCVPISNHLYFYWYRQILGQKVEFLVSFYNNEISEKSEIFDDQFSVERPDGSNFTLKIRSTKLEDSAMYFCASSRDSGANVLTFGAGSRLTVL.

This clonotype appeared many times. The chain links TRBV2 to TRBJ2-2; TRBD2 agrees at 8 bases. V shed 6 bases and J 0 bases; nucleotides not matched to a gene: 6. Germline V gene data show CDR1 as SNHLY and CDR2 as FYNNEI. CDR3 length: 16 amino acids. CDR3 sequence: CASSPTSGANTGELFF. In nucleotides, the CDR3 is TGTGCCAGCAGCCCCACTAGCGGAGCGAACACCGGGGAGCTGTTTTTT.

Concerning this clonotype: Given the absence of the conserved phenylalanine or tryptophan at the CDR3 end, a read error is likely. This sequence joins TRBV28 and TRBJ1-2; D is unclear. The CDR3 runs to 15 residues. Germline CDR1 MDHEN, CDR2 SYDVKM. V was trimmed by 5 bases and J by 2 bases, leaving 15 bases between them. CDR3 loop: CASSAALTDNYGYTL. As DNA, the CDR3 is TGTGCCAGCAGTGCCGCTCTTACGGACAACTATGGCTACACCCTC.

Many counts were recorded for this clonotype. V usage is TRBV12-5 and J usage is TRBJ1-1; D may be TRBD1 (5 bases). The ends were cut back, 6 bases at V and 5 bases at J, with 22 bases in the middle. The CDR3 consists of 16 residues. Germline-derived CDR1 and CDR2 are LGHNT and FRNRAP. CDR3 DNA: TGTGCTAGTGGCCCGGGGCGCACTTTAGGAGGGACTGAAGCTTTCTTT. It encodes CASGPGRTLGGTEAFF.